This is a list of T cell receptor beta chains from one sample in a study of cytomegalovirus exposure and HLA in healthy donors. Sequencing was performed with immunoSEQ multiplex PCR; in TCRdb, only in-frame clones are kept and a portion is missing. The ten most abundant clones cover 1.5% to 2% of a sample with 150,000 or so clones. The sample comprised PBMCs. These receptors originate from a woman aged 45-65 years in good health and CMV-seronegative. The CDR3 runs from the conserved cysteine through the conserved F or W. D genes are given only for firm matches.

d_gene | j_gene | v_gene | CDR3aa | CDR3nt
- | TRBJ2-3 | TRBV5-5 | CASSLGPPDTQYF | TGTGCCAGCAGCTTGGGGCCCCCGGATACGCAGTATTTT
- | TRBJ1-1 | TRBV18 | CASSPRGMNTEAFF | TGTGCCAGCTCACCACGAGGAATGAACACTGAAGCTTTCTTT
TRBD1 | TRBJ1-3 | TRBV4-1 | CASSAQGARGNTIYF | TGCGCCAGCAGCGCACAGGGGGCGCGTGGAAACACCATATATTTT
- | TRBJ1-4 | TRBV7-9 | CASSRGSDNEKLFF | TGTGCCAGCAGCCGGGGGAGCGATAATGAAAAACTGTTTTTT
TRBD2 | TRBJ2-7 | TRBV19 | CASSSPGLAGVALYEQYF | TGTGCCAGTAGTTCACCGGGACTAGCGGGAGTGGCCCTCTACGAGCAGTACTTC
- | TRBJ1-4 | TRBV5-1 | CASSFTDNNEKLFF | TGCGCCAGCAGCTTTACGGACAATAATGAAAAACTGTTTTTT
TRBD2 | TRBJ2-2 | TRBV19 | CASSSHLREGTGELFF | TGTGCCAGTAGTTCCCACTTGCGGGAGGGTACCGGGGAGCTGTTTTTT
TRBD1 | TRBJ2-7 | TRBV5-1 | CASSFRQGKVYEQYF | TGCGCCAGCAGCTTCCGACAGGGGAAGGTCTACGAGCAGTACTTC
- | TRBJ2-3 | TRBV11-2 | CASSAGGAGDTQYF | TGTGCCAGCAGCGCTGGGGGGGCTGGAGATACGCAGTATTTT
TRBD2 | TRBJ2-7 | TRBV6-5 | CASSFHSGSAEQYF | TGTGCCAGCAGTTTTCATAGCGGGAGTGCCGAGCAGTACTTC
- | TRBJ2-7 | TRBV13 | CASSSDPDSFSYEQYF | TGTGCCAGCAGCTCCGACCCTGACAGTTTCTCCTACGAGCAGTACTTC
TRBD1 | TRBJ2-5 | TRBV4-1 | CASSQNGQGKETQYF | TGCGCCAGCAGCCAGAACGGACAGGGGAAGGAGACCCAGTACTTC
- | TRBJ2-2 | TRBV7-9 | CASRSNRGGTGELFF | TGTGCCAGCAGATCCAACAGGGGGGGCACCGGGGAGCTGTTTTTT
- | TRBJ1-2 | TRBV6-1 | CASSVKQVYGYTF | TGTGCCAGCAGTGTCAAACAGGTCTATGGCTACACCTTC
TRBD1 | TRBJ2-7 | TRBV9 | CASSAGQGWHEQYF | TGTGCCAGCAGCGCAGGACAGGGTTGGCACGAGCAGTACTTC
- | TRBJ1-1 | TRBV7-2 | CASSLDSVALNTEAFF | TGTGCCAGCAGCTTAGATAGCGTCGCTTTGAACACTGAAGCTTTCTTT
TRBD2 | TRBJ2-1 | TRBV7-9 | CASSLGVATSDEQFF | TGTGCCAGCAGCTTAGGGGTCGCGACTAGCGATGAGCAGTTCTTC
- | TRBJ1-5 | TRBV6-4 | CASRQQGGSNQPQHF | TGTGCCAGCAGACAACAGGGTGGGAGCAATCAGCCCCAGCATTTT